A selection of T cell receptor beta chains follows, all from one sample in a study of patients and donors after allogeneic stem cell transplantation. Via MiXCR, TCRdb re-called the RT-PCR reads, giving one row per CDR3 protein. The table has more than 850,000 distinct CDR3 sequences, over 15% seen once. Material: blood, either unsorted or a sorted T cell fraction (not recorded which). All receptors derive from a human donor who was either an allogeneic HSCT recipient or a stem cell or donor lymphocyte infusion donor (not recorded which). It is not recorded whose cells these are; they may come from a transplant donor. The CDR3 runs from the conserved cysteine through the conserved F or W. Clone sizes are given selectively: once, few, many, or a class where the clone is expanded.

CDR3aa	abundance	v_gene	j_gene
CSARDRGTTVGNTIYF	NA	TRBV20-1	TRBJ1-3
CASTRGQASLNTEAFF	NA	TRBV6-2/TRBV6-3	TRBJ1-1
CSARGRNSYEQYF	many	TRBV20-1	TRBJ2-7
CASSESVSEQYF	NA	TRBV6-1	TRBJ2-7
CASSQERTDTDTQYF	many	TRBV4-3	TRBJ2-3
CASSVRSSYNEQFF	NA	TRBV4-2	TRBJ2-1
CASSLVGVAEAFF	few	TRBV11-1	TRBJ1-1
CASSYFGASSTDTQYF	NA	TRBV6-5	TRBJ2-3
CASSEALLANYYNEQFF	few	TRBV2	TRBJ2-1
CASSQTGDSGNTIYF	few	TRBV12-3/TRBV12-4	TRBJ1-3
CASSTTLREQFF	NA	TRBV12-3/TRBV12-4	TRBJ2-1
CASSLSKGTSYEQYF	NA	TRBV27	TRBJ2-7
CAISESRGLVNEKLFF	NA	TRBV10-3	TRBJ1-4
CASNRDRGNSYEQYF	NA	TRBV2	TRBJ2-7
CASSLAGAVNEKLFF	few	TRBV7-8	TRBJ1-4
CASSQLDRPNYGYTF	few	TRBV4-1	TRBJ1-2
CASSFNRGYEQYF	NA	TRBV12-3/TRBV12-4	TRBJ2-7
CASSFYSGGPNTGELFF	NA	TRBV7-2	TRBJ2-2
CASSVSPGADRETQYF	many	TRBV9	TRBJ2-5
CASSLRGQAPSGANVLTF	NA	TRBV5-1	TRBJ2-6
CASVYGTGTEAFF	NA	TRBV12-5	TRBJ1-1
CASSSWDRAGTEAFF	many	TRBV5-1	TRBJ1-1
CATSDSTDTQYF	many	TRBV24-1	TRBJ2-3
CASNRLAGAQETQYF	many	TRBV12-3/TRBV12-4	TRBJ2-5
CASSQVETQYF	many	TRBV14	TRBJ2-5
CASSQDQAGGLYYNEQFF	NA	TRBV4-2	TRBJ2-1
CASSFRLAGGSGDTQYF	NA	TRBV12-3/TRBV12-4	TRBJ2-3
CASSLDTEFLYGYTF	many	TRBV7-9	TRBJ1-2
CASRRQGADTQYF	few	TRBV14	TRBJ2-3
CASSQHRVAYEQYF	NA	TRBV4-1	TRBJ2-7
CASSLSLLVTPHAGTDTQYF	NA	TRBV11-2	TRBJ2-3
CASSFTGRNQETQYF	NA	TRBV5-1	TRBJ2-5
CASSPVGGMNTEAFF	NA	TRBV12-3/TRBV12-4	TRBJ1-1
CASSFDAFNEQFF	NA	TRBV7-3	TRBJ2-1
CASKQGRNYGYTF	NA	TRBV6-1	TRBJ1-2
CATIAADTQYF	few	TRBV7-9	TRBJ2-3
CASSLSGELRDTQYF	NA	TRBV7-9	TRBJ2-3
CASSQDRGYTF	NA	TRBV3-1	TRBJ1-2
CASSTGQRAYEQYF	NA	TRBV5-1	TRBJ2-7
CSVDPTGKLTEAFF	few	TRBV29-1	TRBJ1-1
CASSFPGKETQYF	few	TRBV7-8	TRBJ2-5
CASKIGQGTNEKLFF	few	TRBV12-3/TRBV12-4	TRBJ1-4
CASRLFSGANVLTF	NA	TRBV6-1	TRBJ2-6
CSASRRGGANNQPQHF	NA	TRBV20-1	TRBJ1-5
CASSSRTSGREGEQFF	few	TRBV7-9	TRBJ2-1
CATGTGVGQPQHF	few	TRBV12-3/TRBV12-4	TRBJ1-5
CASSLGAGGNEQYF	few	TRBV7-8	TRBJ2-7
CSARVADGQGLSELFF	few	TRBV20-1	TRBJ2-2
CASSERTEDSEQFF	few	TRBV4-1	TRBJ2-1
CSAIGDSATNEKLFF	few	TRBV20-1	TRBJ1-4
CASSSPGQSKPGELFF	few	TRBV6-5	TRBJ2-2
CASSILADEQYF	few	TRBV21-1	TRBJ2-7